The rows below give T cell receptor beta chains drawn from one sample of a study of blood T cell repertoires in COVID-19. Repertoires were generated with immunoSEQ multiplex PCR, while TCRdb's copy carries only in-frame clones and drops some. This sample has 60,000 to 85,000 clones, with roughly 80% found just once. Sequencing was done on a sample of peripheral blood. These receptors originate from a man aged 65 to 79 who had recovered from COVID-19. Both conserved end residues are part of each CDR3. D genes are given only for firm matches. Expanded clones are given a class, and other clones once, few, many or no size at all.

v_call	d_call	j_call	clone_size	cdr3_aa	cdr3_nt
TRBV5-1	TRBD1	TRBJ2-2	.	CASSLQTGDTGELFF	TGCGCCAGCAGCCTCCAAACAGGGGACACCGGGGAGCTGTTTTTT
TRBV6-5	TRBD2	TRBJ2-5	.	CATQAWTSGQETQYF	TGTGCCACCCAAGCCTGGACTAGCGGCCAAGAGACCCAGTACTTC
TRBV28	TRBD2	TRBJ2-5	.	CATQAGIFKETQYF	TGTGCCACCCAAGCGGGAATCTTTAAAGAGACCCAGTACTTC
TRBV15	.	TRBJ2-3	.	CASSPERRASGTDTQYF	TGTGCCTCCAGCCCCGAGAGGAGGGCGTCGGGTACAGATACGCAGTATTTT
TRBV11-2	TRBD1	TRBJ2-1	.	CASSRGPYGVTYNEQFF	TGTGCCAGCAGCAGGGGGCCCTACGGGGTCACCTACAATGAGCAGTTCTTC
TRBV5-1	TRBD2	TRBJ2-7	.	CASSSTRGGDSYEQYF	TGCGCCAGCAGCTCCACCCGGGGGGGGGACTCCTACGAGCAGTACTTC
TRBV3-1/TRBV3-2	.	TRBJ1-1	few	CASSLRRDTEAFF	TGTGCCAGCAGTCTCCGGAGGGACACTGAAGCTTTCTTT
TRBV19	TRBD1	TRBJ1-2	.	CASRTGANYGYTF	TGTGCCAGTCGGACAGGGGCTAACTATGGCTACACCTTC
TRBV30	TRBD2	TRBJ2-5	.	CAWSPTGLAEETQYF	TGTGCCTGGAGTCCCACAGGACTAGCGGAAGAGACCCAGTACTTC
TRBV28	.	TRBJ2-1	.	CASSLWILDSVDEQFF	TGTGCCAGCAGTTTATGGATACTCGATAGCGTCGATGAGCAGTTCTTC
TRBV7-2	TRBD2	TRBJ2-3	.	CASRGAGATDTQYF	TGTGCCAGCAGGGGAGCGGGGGCCACAGATACGCAGTATTTT
TRBV29-1	TRBD1	TRBJ2-1	.	CSVERTGRSQGEQFF	TGCAGCGTAGAGAGGACAGGACGTAGCCAAGGTGAGCAGTTCTTC
TRBV24-1	.	TRBJ2-2	.	CATSDFVGSGMNGELFF	TGTGCCACCAGTGATTTTGTAGGGTCGGGAATGAACGGGGAGCTGTTTTTT
TRBV6-5	TRBD1	TRBJ1-1	once	CATHSGTGGLGAFF	TGTGCCACCCACTCCGGGACAGGGGGCTTGGGAGCTTTCTTT
TRBV9	.	TRBJ2-5	.	CASSVGPGLQETQYF	TGTGCCAGCAGCGTAGGTCCGGGACTCCAAGAGACCCAGTACTTC
TRBV3-1/TRBV3-2	TRBD2	TRBJ2-3	once	CASSRVAGGRTDTQYF	TGTGCCAGCAGCCGGGTAGCGGGAGGTAGAACAGATACGCAGTATTTT
TRBV5-4	TRBD2	TRBJ2-7	.	CASSPEPGREVEQYF	TGTGCCAGCAGCCCGGAACCGGGGAGGGAAGTCGAGCAGTACTTC
TRBV30	.	TRBJ2-5	.	CAWSRGGETQYF	TGTGCCTGGAGTAGGGGGGGGGAGACCCAGTACTTC
TRBV6-6	TRBD1	TRBJ1-6	.	CASGTGGQAPLHF	TGTGCCAGCGGCACAGGGGGCCAAGCACCCCTCCACTTT
TRBV27	.	TRBJ1-6	.	CASSFGWEGFNSPLHF	TGTGCCAGCAGTTTTGGTTGGGAGGGATTCAATTCACCCCTCCACTTT
TRBV5-5	TRBD1	TRBJ1-1	.	CASSKGTDTNTEAFF	TGTGCCAGCAGTAAAGGGACAGACACCAACACTGAAGCTTTCTTT
TRBV27	.	TRBJ1-5	.	CASSLSGPPDNGFPQHF	TGTGCCAGCAGTTTAAGCGGGCCTCCTGACAACGGCTTTCCCCAGCATTTT
TRBV5-8	TRBD2	TRBJ2-5	.	CASSPRGEGGLETQYF	TGTGCCAGCAGCCCCCGGGGGGAAGGTGGGCTCGAGACCCAGTACTTC
TRBV6-5	.	TRBJ2-2	.	CASSYRQGRAGELFF	TGTGCCAGCAGTTACAGGCAGGGAAGAGCCGGGGAGCTGTTTTTT
TRBV28	TRBD1	TRBJ2-5	.	CASRPKGQGVETQYF	TGTGCCAGCAGGCCGAAGGGACAGGGTGTCGAGACCCAGTACTTC
TRBV7-9	TRBD1	TRBJ2-1	.	CASSLGQGGYNEQFF	TGTGCCAGCAGCTTAGGACAGGGGGGGTACAATGAGCAGTTCTTC
TRBV2	.	TRBJ1-6	.	CANDQGPGSPLHF	TGTGCCAACGACCAGGGGCCCGGCTCACCCCTCCACTTT
TRBV7-9	TRBD1	TRBJ2-1	.	CASSLRTGTGAKDEQFF	TGTGCCAGCAGCTTACGCACCGGGACAGGGGCGAAGGATGAGCAGTTCTTC
TRBV25-1	TRBD1	TRBJ1-3	.	CASSERGTGLSSGNTIYF	TGTGCCAGCAGTGAAAGGGGGACAGGCCTCTCCTCTGGAAACACCATATATTTT
TRBV6-2/TRBV6-3	.	TRBJ1-2	.	CASSYSLGEGGYTF	TGTGCCAGCAGTTACTCCCTCGGGGAGGGAGGCTACACCTTC
TRBV19	.	TRBJ2-5	.	CASSIRRQIQETQYF	TGTGCCAGTAGTATTCGGCGACAAATACAAGAGACCCAGTACTTC
TRBV2	TRBD1	TRBJ2-6	.	CASSNDRERLGGANVLTF	TGTGCCAGCAGTAACGACAGGGAGCGATTAGGTGGGGCCAACGTCCTGACTTTC
TRBV28	.	TRBJ2-1	.	CASSSQSSWEDEQFF	TGTGCCAGCAGTTCCCAGTCAAGTTGGGAGGATGAGCAGTTCTTC
TRBV6-1	TRBD1	TRBJ2-2	.	CASSGRQGALSTGELFF	TGTGCCAGCAGTGGCCGACAGGGGGCTCTTTCTACCGGGGAGCTGTTTTTT
TRBV12-2	.	TRBJ2-5	once	CASRKASTARRETQYF	TGTGCAAGTCGCAAAGCCTCGACAGCGCGACGGGAGACCCAGTACTTC
TRBV11-2	TRBD2	TRBJ2-1	.	CASRRRETYNEQFF	TGTGCCAGCAGACGGCGGGAGACCTACAATGAGCAGTTCTTC
TRBV10-3	.	TRBJ1-2	.	CATSDSIYGYTF	TGTGCCACTTCGGACAGTATCTATGGCTACACCTTC
TRBV3-1/TRBV3-2	TRBD2	TRBJ2-1	once	CASSHRTSRVNEQFF	TGTGCCAGCAGCCACAGGACTAGCCGTGTAAATGAGCAGTTCTTC